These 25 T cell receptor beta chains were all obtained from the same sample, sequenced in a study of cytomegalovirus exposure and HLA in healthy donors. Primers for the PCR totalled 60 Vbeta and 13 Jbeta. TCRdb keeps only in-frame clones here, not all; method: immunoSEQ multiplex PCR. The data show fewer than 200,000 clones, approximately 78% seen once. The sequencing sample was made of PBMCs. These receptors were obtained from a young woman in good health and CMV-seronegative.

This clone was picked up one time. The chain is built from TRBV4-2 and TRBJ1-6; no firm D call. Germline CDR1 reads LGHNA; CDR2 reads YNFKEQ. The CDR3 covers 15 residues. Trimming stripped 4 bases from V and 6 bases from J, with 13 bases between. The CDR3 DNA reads TGTGCCAGCAGCCCAGCCACCAGGCTTAATTCACCCCTCCACTTT. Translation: CASSPATRLNSPLHF.

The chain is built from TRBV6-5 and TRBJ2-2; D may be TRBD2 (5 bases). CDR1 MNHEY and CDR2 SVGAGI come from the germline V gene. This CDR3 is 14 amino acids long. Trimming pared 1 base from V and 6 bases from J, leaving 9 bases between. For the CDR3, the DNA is TGTGCCAGCAGTTACTTCCTCGGGGCCGGGGAGCTGTTTTTT. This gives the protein CASSYFLGAGELFF.

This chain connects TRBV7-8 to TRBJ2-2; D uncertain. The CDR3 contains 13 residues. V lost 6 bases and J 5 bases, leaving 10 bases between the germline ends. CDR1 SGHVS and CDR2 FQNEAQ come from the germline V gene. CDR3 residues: CASSRSSTGELFF. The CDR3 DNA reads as TGTGCCAGCAGTCGGAGCTCGACCGGGGAGCTGTTTTTT.

The CDR3 here is CASSQTGERIDTQYF. CDR3 in DNA: TGTGCCAGCAGCCAAACAGGGGAGCGGATAGATACGCAGTATTTT. The chain has TRBV28 and TRBJ2-3; the match to TRBD1 covers 7 bases. The V gene end was trimmed by 6 bases and the J gene end by 5 bases; junction bases not matched to a gene: 11. CDR1 is MDHEN, CDR2 SYDVKM, per germline. This CDR3 is 15 amino acids long.

The CDR3 sequence is CAIMGSGTTQYF. DNA of the CDR3: TGTGCCATCATGGGTAGCGGGACGACCCAGTACTTC. The chain couples TRBV10-3 to TRBJ2-5; 8 nucleotides agree with TRBD2. After removal of 7 bases from V and 7 bases from J, the junction contained 5 bases not matched to a gene. The CDR3 length is 12 residues. Germline loops: CDR1 ENHRY, CDR2 SYGVKD.

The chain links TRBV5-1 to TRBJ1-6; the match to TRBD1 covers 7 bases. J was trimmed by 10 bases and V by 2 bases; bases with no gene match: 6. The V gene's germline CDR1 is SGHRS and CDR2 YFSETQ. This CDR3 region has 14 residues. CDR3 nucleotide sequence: TGCGCCAGCAGCTTACGACAGGGTGGGTCACCCCTCCACTTT. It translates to CASSLRQGGSPLHF.

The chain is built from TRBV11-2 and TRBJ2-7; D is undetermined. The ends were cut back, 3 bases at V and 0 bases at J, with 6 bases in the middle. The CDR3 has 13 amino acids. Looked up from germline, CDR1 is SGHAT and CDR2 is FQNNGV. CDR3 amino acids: CASSFADSYEQYF. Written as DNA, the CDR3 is TGTGCCAGCAGCTTCGCGGACTCCTACGAGCAGTACTTC.

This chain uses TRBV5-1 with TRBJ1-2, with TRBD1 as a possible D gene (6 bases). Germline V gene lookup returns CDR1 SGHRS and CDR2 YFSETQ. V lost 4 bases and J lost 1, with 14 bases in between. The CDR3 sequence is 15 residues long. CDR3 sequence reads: CASSPGAGVNYGYTF. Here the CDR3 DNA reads TGCGCCAGCAGCCCTGGTGCAGGGGTTAACTATGGCTACACCTTC.

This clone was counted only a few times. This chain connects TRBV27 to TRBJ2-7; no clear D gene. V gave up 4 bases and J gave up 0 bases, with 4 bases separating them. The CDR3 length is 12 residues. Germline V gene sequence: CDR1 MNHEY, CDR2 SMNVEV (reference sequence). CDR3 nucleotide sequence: TGTGCCAGCAGTTCCATCTCCTACGAGCAGTACTTC. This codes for CASSSISYEQYF.

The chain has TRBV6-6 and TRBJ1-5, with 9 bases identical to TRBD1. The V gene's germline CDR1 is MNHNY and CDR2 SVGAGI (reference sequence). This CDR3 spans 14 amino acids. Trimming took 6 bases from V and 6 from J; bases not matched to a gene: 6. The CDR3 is CASSYTGGFQPQHF. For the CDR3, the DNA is TGTGCCAGCAGCTACACAGGGGGCTTTCAGCCCCAGCATTTT.

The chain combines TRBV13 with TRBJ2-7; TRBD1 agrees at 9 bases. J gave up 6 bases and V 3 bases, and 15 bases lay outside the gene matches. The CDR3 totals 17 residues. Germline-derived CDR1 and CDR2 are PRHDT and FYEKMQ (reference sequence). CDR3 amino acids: CASSLGTGQGWVPEQYF. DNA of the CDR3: TGTGCCAGCAGCTTGGGGACAGGGCAGGGTTGGGTTCCCGAGCAGTACTTC.

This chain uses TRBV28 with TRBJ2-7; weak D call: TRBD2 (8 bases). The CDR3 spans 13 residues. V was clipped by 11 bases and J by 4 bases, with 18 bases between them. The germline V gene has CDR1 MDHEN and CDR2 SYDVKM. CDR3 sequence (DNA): TGTGCCGCCAGGGGGAGCGGGAGTTACGAGCAGTACTTC. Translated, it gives CAARGSGSYEQYF.

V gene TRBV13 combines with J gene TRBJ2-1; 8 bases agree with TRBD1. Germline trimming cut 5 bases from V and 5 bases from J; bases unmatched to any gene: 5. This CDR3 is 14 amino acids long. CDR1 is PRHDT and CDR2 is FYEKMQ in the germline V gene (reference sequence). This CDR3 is CASSPPDRDNEQFF. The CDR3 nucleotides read TGTGCCAGCAGCCCACCGGACAGGGACAATGAGCAGTTCTTC.

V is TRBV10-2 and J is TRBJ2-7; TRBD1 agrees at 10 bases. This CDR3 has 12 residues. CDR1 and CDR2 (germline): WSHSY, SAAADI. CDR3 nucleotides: TGCGCCAGCACCAATTCCGGGACAGGGGACGCAGTC. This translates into CASTNSGTGDAV.

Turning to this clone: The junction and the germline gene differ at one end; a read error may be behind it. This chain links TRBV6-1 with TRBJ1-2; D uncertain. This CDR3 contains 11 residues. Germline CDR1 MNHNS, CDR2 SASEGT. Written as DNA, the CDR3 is TGTGCCAGCAATGAACCTAATGGCTACACCTTC. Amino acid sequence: CASNEPNGYTF.

Here the CDR3 reads CATSRPGLERTEQYF. The CDR3 DNA reads TGTGCCACCAGCAGACCGGGACTCGAACGAACCGAGCAGTACTTC. The chain employs TRBV15 and TRBJ2-5, with D possibly being TRBD2 (6 bases). The closer fit of TRBJ2-7 to the DNA end suggests the J call may be wrong. The germline gives CDR1 LNHNV, CDR2 YYDKDF (reference sequence). This CDR3 has 15 residues.

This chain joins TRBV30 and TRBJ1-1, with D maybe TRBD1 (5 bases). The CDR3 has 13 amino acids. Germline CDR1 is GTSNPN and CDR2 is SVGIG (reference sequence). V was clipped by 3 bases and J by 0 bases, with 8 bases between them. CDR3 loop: CAWRTALNTEAFF. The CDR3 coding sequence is TGTGCCTGGAGGACAGCATTGAACACTGAAGCTTTCTTT.

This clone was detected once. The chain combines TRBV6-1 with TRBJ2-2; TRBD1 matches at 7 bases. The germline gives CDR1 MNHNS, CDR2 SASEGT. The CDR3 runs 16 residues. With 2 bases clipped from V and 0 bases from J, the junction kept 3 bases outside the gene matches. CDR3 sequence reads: CASSERGQPNTGELFF. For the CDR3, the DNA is TGTGCCAGCAGTGAACGGGGACAGCCGAACACCGGGGAGCTGTTTTTT.

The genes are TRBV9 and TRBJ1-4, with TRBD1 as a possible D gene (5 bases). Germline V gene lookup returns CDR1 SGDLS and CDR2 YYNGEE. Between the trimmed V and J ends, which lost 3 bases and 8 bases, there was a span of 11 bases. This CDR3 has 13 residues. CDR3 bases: TGTGCCAGCAGCGGAATCAGGGAAGAAAAACTGTTTTTT. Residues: CASSGIREEKLFF.

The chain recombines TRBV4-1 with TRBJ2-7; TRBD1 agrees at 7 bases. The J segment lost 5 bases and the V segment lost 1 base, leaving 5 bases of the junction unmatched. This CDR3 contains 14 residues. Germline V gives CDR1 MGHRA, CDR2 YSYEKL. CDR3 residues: CASSQVGRGHEQYF. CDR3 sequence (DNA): TGCGCCAGCAGCCAAGTAGGAAGGGGGCACGAGCAGTACTTC.

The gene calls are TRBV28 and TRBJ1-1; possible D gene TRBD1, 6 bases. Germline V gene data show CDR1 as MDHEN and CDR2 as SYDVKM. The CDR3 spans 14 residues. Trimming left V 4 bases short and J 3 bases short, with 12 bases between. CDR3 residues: CASSSVTGYTEAFF. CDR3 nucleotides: TGTGCCAGCAGTTCAGTAACAGGGTACACTGAAGCTTTCTTT.

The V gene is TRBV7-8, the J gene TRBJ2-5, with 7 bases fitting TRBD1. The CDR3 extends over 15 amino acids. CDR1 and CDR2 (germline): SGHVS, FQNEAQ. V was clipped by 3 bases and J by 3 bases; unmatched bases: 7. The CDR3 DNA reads TGTGCCAGCAGCTTCCCCACAGGGGTCGAAGAGACCCAGTACTTC. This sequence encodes CASSFPTGVEETQYF.

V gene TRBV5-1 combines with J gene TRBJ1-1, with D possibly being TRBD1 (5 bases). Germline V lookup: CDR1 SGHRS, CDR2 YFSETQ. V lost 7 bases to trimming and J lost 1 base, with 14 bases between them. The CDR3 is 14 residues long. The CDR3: CASRADSSNTEAFF. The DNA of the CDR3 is TGCGCCAGCCGGGCAGACAGTTCGAACACTGAAGCTTTCTTT. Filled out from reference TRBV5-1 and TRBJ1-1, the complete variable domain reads KAGVTQTPRYLIKTRGQQVTLSCSPISGHRSVSWYQQTPGQGLQFLFEYFSETQRNKGNFPGRFSGRQFSNSRSEMNVSTLELGDSALYLCASRADSSNTEAFFGQGTRLTVV.

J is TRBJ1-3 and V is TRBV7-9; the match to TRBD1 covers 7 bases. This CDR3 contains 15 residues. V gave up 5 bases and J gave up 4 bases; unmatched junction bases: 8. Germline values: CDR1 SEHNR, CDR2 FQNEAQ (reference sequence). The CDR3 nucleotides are TGTGCCAGCAGCGACAGGGACACGAGGGGAAACACCATATATTTT. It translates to CASSDRDTRGNTIYF.

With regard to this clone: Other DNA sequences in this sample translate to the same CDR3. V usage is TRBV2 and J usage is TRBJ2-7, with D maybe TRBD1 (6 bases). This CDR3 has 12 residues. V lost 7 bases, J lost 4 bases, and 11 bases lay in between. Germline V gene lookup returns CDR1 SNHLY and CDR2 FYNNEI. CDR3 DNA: TGTGCCAGCACCAGGGGCGCGTACGAGCAGTACTTC. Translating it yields CASTRGAYEQYF.